Listed here are 31 T cell receptor beta chains from one sample, sequenced in a study of blood T cell repertoires in COVID-19. Profiled with immunoSEQ multiplex PCR; TCRdb holds only in-frame clones, not every one. Of approximately 69,000 clones in the sample, nearly 90% are singletons; the top ten hold around 5.3%. The sample taken for sequencing was peripheral blood. These receptors all stem from a man between 45 and 60 years old with acute or convalescent COVID-19.

The DNA for the CDR3 is TGTGCCAGTAGTGTATCGACGGGTAGCAATCAGCCCCAGCATTTT. Its protein is CASSVSTGSNQPQHF. The rearrangement joins TRBV19 to TRBJ1-5; D is undetermined. V shed 5 bases and J shed 0 bases, with 11 bases lying between them. The CDR3 is 15 amino acids. Germline assignment: CDR1 LNHDA and CDR2 SQIVND (reference sequence).

V usage is TRBV6-1 and J usage is TRBJ1-6; D remains unclear. V was cut by 3 bases and J by 2 bases, with 11 bases left in between. This CDR3 spans 16 amino acids. Germline V gene data show CDR1 as MNHNS and CDR2 as SASEGT. CDR3 protein: CASSDPDGTYNSPLHF. In nucleotides, the CDR3 is TGTGCCAGCAGTGATCCGGACGGGACCTATAATTCACCCCTCCACTTT.

The chain uses TRBV27 and TRBJ2-1, with D perhaps TRBD2 (7 bases). The CDR3 has 18 amino acids. The V end lost 7 bases, the J end lost 4 bases, and 26 bases lay between the germline ends. Germline lookup yields CDR1 MNHEY and CDR2 SMNVEV (reference sequence). CDR3 nucleotide sequence: TGTGCCAGCACCATCAAGGGGGGAGGGTTACACAGTTACAATGAGCAGTTCTTC. Its translation is CASTIKGGGLHSYNEQFF.

The rearrangement uses TRBV5-4 and TRBJ2-2; 7 bases fit TRBD2. Germline V gene data show CDR1 as SGHNT and CDR2 as YYREEE (reference sequence). V lost 4 bases and J lost 5; bases outside the gene matches: 5. The CDR3 contains 14 residues. CDR3 in DNA: TGTGCCAGCAGCCCACCAGCGGGGACCGGGGAGCTGTTTTTT. This sequence encodes CASSPPAGTGELFF.

This clone was detected only a few times. The same CDR3 arises from other DNA sequences in this sample as well. V and J are TRBV2 and TRBJ2-2; D is ambiguous. The V and J ends lost 7 bases and 1 base respectively, with 7 bases between them. This CDR3 has 13 amino acids. CDR1 and CDR2 (germline): SNHLY, FYNNEI. The CDR3: CASTPRNTGELFF. CDR3 DNA sequence: TGTGCCAGCACCCCCAGGAACACCGGGGAGCTGTTTTTT.

This chain joins TRBV2 and TRBJ1-1; D is undetermined. Germline V gene sequence: CDR1 SNHLY, CDR2 FYNNEI. V dropped 5 bases and J dropped 1 base, with 8 bases sitting between them. The CDR3 runs 13 residues. The CDR3 loop reads CASSFQANTEAFF. The CDR3 DNA follows: TGTGCCAGCAGTTTCCAGGCGAACACTGAAGCTTTCTTT.

This clone was recorded once. The chain is built from TRBV7-2 and TRBJ2-3; TRBD2 matches 7 bases. V lost 1 base to trimming and J lost 7 bases; unmatched junction nucleotides: 2. CDR1 is SGHTA and CDR2 is FQGNSA in the germline V gene. The CDR3 covers 13 residues. CDR3: CASSLGGRYTQYF. The CDR3 nucleotides are TGTGCCAGCAGCTTAGGCGGGAGATATACGCAGTATTTT.

The chain employs TRBV19 and TRBJ2-7, with a tentative D call TRBD1 (6 bases). Germline CDR1 reads LNHDA; CDR2 reads SQIVND (reference sequence). The CDR3 runs to 13 residues. Trimming pared 9 bases from V and 3 bases from J, leaving 15 bases between. The CDR3 DNA reads as TGTGCCAGACAACAGGGACCCCTCTACGAGCAGTACTTC. Residues: CARQQGPLYEQYF. Together with reference TRBV19 and TRBJ2-7, the CDR3 gives the full variable domain: DGGITQSPKYLFRKEGQNVTLSCEQNLNHDAMYWYRQDPGQGLRLIYYSQIVNDFQKGDIAEGYSVSREKKESFPLTVTSAQKNPTAFYLCARQQGPLYEQYFGPGTRLTVT.

V gene TRBV5-4 combines with J gene TRBJ2-5; 10 bases line up with TRBD2. The junction had 6 bases not matched to a gene; V was cut back by 3 bases and J by 4 bases. Germline CDR1 SGHNT, CDR2 YYREEE (reference sequence). CDR3 length equals 15 residues. The CDR3 nucleotides are TGTGCCAGCAGCTCTCGTAGCGGGAGGCGAGAGACCCAGTACTTC. Its protein product is CASSSRSGRRETQYF.

V and J are TRBV4-1 and TRBJ1-5; the D gene is possibly TRBD1 (6 bases). CDR3 length equals 15 residues. Per the germline V gene, CDR1 is MGHRA and CDR2 is YSYEKL. V lost 1 base, J lost 0 bases, and 7 bases lay in between. The CDR3, as DNA: TGCGCCAGCAGCCAAGGGACAGATAGCAATCAGCCCCAGCATTTT. It is translated as CASSQGTDSNQPQHF.

This CDR3 is CASSLDRGANYGYTF. The CDR3 DNA reads TGTGCCAGCAGCTTAGACAGGGGGGCAAATTATGGCTACACCTTC. The chain combines TRBV7-2 with TRBJ1-2; 8 nucleotides agree with TRBD1. Germline V lookup: CDR1 SGHTA, CDR2 FQGNSA. The junction had 6 bases not matched to a gene; V was cut back by 1 base and J by 5 bases. This CDR3 is 15 amino acids long. Looking up the rest from reference TRBV7-2 and TRBJ1-2 gives the full variable domain: GAGVSQSPSNKVTEKGKDVELRCDPISGHTALYWYRQSLGQGLEFLIYFQGNSAPDKSGLPSDRFSAERTGGSVSTLTIQRTQQEDSAVYLCASSLDRGANYGYTFGSGTRLTVV.

The chain joins TRBV11-3 to TRBJ2-5, with a tentative D call TRBD2 (7 bases). V was clipped by 5 bases and J by 5 bases, with 21 bases between them. The CDR3 is made up of 16 amino acids. Germline CDR1 reads SGHNT; CDR2 reads YENEEA. The DNA for the CDR3 is TGTGCCAGCAGCCCATCAGGGGCGGGAGTTTCGGAGACCCAGTACTTC. This translates into CASSPSGAGVSETQYF.

The chain links TRBV30 to TRBJ2-3; 14 bases align to TRBD2. Per germline, CDR1 GTSNPN and CDR2 SVGIG (reference sequence). The CDR3 extends over 14 amino acids. J gave up 5 bases and V 3 bases, and 1 base lay outside the gene matches. CDR3 sequence (DNA): TGTGCCTGGAGGGGACTAGCGGGAGTAGATACGCAGTATTTT. Its protein is CAWRGLAGVDTQYF. Full variable domain (remainder filled in from reference TRBV30 and TRBJ2-3): SQTIHQWPATLVQPVGSPLSLECTVEGTSNPNLYWYRQAAGRGLQLLFYSVGIGQISSEVPQNLSASRPQDRQFILSSKKLLLSDSGFYLCAWRGLAGVDTQYFGPGTRLTVL.

Here the CDR3 DNA reads TGTGCCAGCAGTGAGACGGCGGGCTTCCCTATACGGTCACCCCTCCACTTT. Translating it yields CASSETAGFPIRSPLHF. V is TRBV2 and J is TRBJ1-6; the D is unclear. The CDR3 runs 17 residues. The germline gives CDR1 SNHLY, CDR2 FYNNEI. Trimming stripped 3 bases from V and 10 bases from J, with 22 bases between.

This chain connects TRBV6-5 to TRBJ2-7, with TRBD1 as a possible D gene (5 bases). The ends were cut back, 10 bases at V and 5 bases at J, with 21 bases in the middle. The germline V gene has CDR1 MNHEY and CDR2 SVGAGI. The CDR3 runs to 14 residues. The CDR3: CATLTRTWGHEQYF. The CDR3 DNA reads TGTGCCACCCTCACGAGGACCTGGGGCCACGAGCAGTACTTC.

This chain uses TRBV27 with TRBJ2-3; 7 nucleotides align to TRBD1. J lost 3 bases, V lost 2 bases, and 2 bases had no gene match. Germline CDR1 reads MNHEY; CDR2 reads SMNVEV (reference sequence). This CDR3 comprises 14 residues. The CDR3 coding sequence is TGTGCCAGCAGTTTAGCCAGGGGGACAGATACGCAGTATTTT. Translated, it gives CASSLARGTDTQYF.

The chain recombines TRBV6-5 with TRBJ1-1; no reliable D call. CDR1 and CDR2 (germline): MNHEY, SVGAGI. V lost 0 bases, J lost 9 bases, and 8 bases lay in between. This CDR3 comprises 12 residues. The CDR3 coding sequence is TGTGCCAGCAGTTACTCGCAGGAAAAAGCTTTCTTT. This sequence encodes CASSYSQEKAFF.

The chain recombines TRBV6-5 with TRBJ1-6, with TRBD1 matching over 8 bases. V was clipped by 7 bases and J by 4 bases; unmatched bases: 6. This CDR3 spans 15 amino acids. Germline CDR1 MNHEY, CDR2 SVGAGI. CDR3 region: CASILTGGYNSPLHF. The CDR3 DNA sequence: TGTGCCAGCATCCTTACAGGGGGTTATAATTCACCCCTCCACTTT.

The rearrangement links TRBV6-1 to TRBJ1-2, with D possibly matching TRBD1 (6 bases). V lost 2 bases and J lost 12, with 10 bases in between. CDR3 size: 11 residues. Germline V gene data show CDR1 as MNHNS and CDR2 as SASEGT. CDR3 sequence reads: CASSETGFNTF. The CDR3, as DNA: TGTGCCAGCAGTGAAACAGGGTTCAACACCTTC.

The CDR3 sequence is CASSVPLGGSNEQFF. CDR3 DNA: TGTGCCAGCAGCGTACCCCTGGGGGGTTCCAATGAGCAGTTCTTC. This rearrangement joins TRBV9 to TRBJ2-1; a weak D match, TRBD2 (6 bases). CDR1 and CDR2 from the germline V gene are SGDLS and YYNGEE. This CDR3 spans 15 amino acids. The germline V and J ends were trimmed by 1 base and 6 bases, with 14 bases remaining between them. Looking up the rest from reference TRBV9 and TRBJ2-1 gives the full variable domain: DSGVTQTPKHLITATGQRVTLRCSPRSGDLSVYWYQQSLDQGLQFLIQYYNGEERAKGNILERFSAQQFPDLHSELNLSSLELGDSALYFCASSVPLGGSNEQFFGPGTRLTVL.

The J gene is TRBJ2-3, the V gene TRBV9; D perhaps matches TRBD1 (6 bases). Looked up from germline, CDR1 is SGDLS and CDR2 is YYNGEE. V was pared by 2 bases and J by 3 bases, with 19 bases between. This CDR3 contains 17 residues. CDR3 nucleotide sequence: TGTGCCAGCAGCGTCCTTCCAGGGGCGGTCACTACAGATACGCAGTATTTT. It encodes CASSVLPGAVTTDTQYF.

This clone was seen more than once but under ten times. The rearrangement joins TRBV1 to TRBJ2-7; TRBD2, the table's D call, was not compared with the DNA. TRBV1 is given as a pseudogene. This CDR3 contains 12 residues. The CDR3 DNA follows: TGCACCAGCAGCCAAGTCGCCTACGAGCAGTACTTC. Its protein is CTSSQVAYEQYF.

The V and J genes are TRBV11-2 and TRBJ2-3; the match to TRBD1 covers 7 bases. Germline V gives CDR1 SGHAT, CDR2 FQNNGV. V gave up 5 bases and J gave up 0 bases; unmatched junction bases: 5. The length of the CDR3 is 15 residues. DNA for the CDR3: TGTGCCAGCAGCCCCCAGGGACAGAGCACAGATACGCAGTATTTT. Amino acid sequence: CASSPQGQSTDTQYF.

The chain uses TRBV5-4 and TRBJ2-7, with TRBD1 identical over 9 bases. CDR3 length: 16 amino acids. CDR1 and CDR2 (germline): SGHNT, YYREEE (reference sequence). J was trimmed by 1 base and V by 5 bases; bases with no gene match: 10. The CDR3 DNA is TGTGCCAGCAGTCAGACCCCGGGACAGGGATCCTACGAGCAGTACTTC. Translated: CASSQTPGQGSYEQYF.

The gene calls are TRBV7-2 and TRBJ1-2, with 10 bases aligning to TRBD1. The CDR3 spans 14 residues. From germline, CDR1 is SGHTA and CDR2 FQGNSA. J lost 3 bases, V lost 3 bases, and 1 base had no gene match. The CDR3 coding sequence is TGTGCCAGCAGCTTGGACAGGGGGGACTATGGCTACACCTTC. It yields the protein CASSLDRGDYGYTF.

Only one count was recorded for this clone. This sequence joins TRBV9 and TRBJ1-6; D is unclear. CDR1 and CDR2 (germline): SGDLS, YYNGEE. The CDR3 extends over 14 amino acids. Trimming left V 0 bases short and J 8 bases short, with 9 bases between. The CDR3 here is CASSVDFLDSPLHF. For the CDR3, the DNA is TGTGCCAGCAGCGTAGACTTTTTGGATTCACCCCTCCACTTT.

In this sample, this clone turned up once. V is TRBV6-2 or TRBV6-3 and J is TRBJ1-2, with TRBD1 as a possible D gene (6 bases). The CDR3 has 13 amino acids. CDR1 and CDR2 from the germline V gene are MNHEY and SVGEGT. V lost 6 bases, J lost 8 bases, and 16 bases lay in between. CDR3 bases: TGTGCCAGCAGCCCCGGGACACCGTCGGGCTACACCTTC. Translating gives CASSPGTPSGYTF.

V is TRBV2 and J is TRBJ1-2, with TRBD1 matching over 8 bases. V shed 6 bases and J 4 bases; nucleotides not matched to a gene: 7. The CDR3 is 14 amino acids. Germline CDR1 SNHLY, CDR2 FYNNEI. The CDR3, as DNA: TGTGCCAGCAGGGACAGGGCCAGTGGCTATGGCTACACCTTC. This translates into CASRDRASGYGYTF.

The V and J genes are TRBV9 and TRBJ1-6; D possibly corresponds to TRBD1 (5 bases). V lost 0 bases and J lost 5, with 9 bases in between. CDR3 size: 15 residues. The germline CDR1 and CDR2 sequences are SGDLS and YYNGEE. The CDR3 nucleotides are TGTGCCAGCAGCGTAGGGGGCACAGATAATTCACCCCTCCACTTT. Its protein product is CASSVGGTDNSPLHF.

The V gene is TRBV6-5, the J gene TRBJ2-7, with D possibly matching TRBD2 (5 bases). V was shortened by 0 bases and J by 3 bases, with 9 bases between the two germline ends. The CDR3 has 14 amino acids. CDR1 and CDR2 from the germline V gene are MNHEY and SVGAGI. DNA of the CDR3: TGTGCCAGCAGTTACTCGACTACCCGCTACGAGCAGTACTTC. Its protein is CASSYSTTRYEQYF.

This clone appeared a single time. V usage is TRBV19 and J usage is TRBJ1-5; 8 nucleotides agree with TRBD1. The CDR3 contains 15 residues. V gave up 5 bases and J gave up 6 bases; unmatched junction bases: 9. The germline V gene encodes CDR1 LNHDA and CDR2 SQIVND (reference sequence). CDR3 region: CASSPATGAVQPQHF. The CDR3 DNA is TGTGCCAGTAGTCCGGCGACAGGGGCCGTTCAGCCCCAGCATTTT. The whole variable domain, remainder taken from reference TRBV19 and TRBJ1-5, is DGGITQSPKYLFRKEGQNVTLSCEQNLNHDAMYWYRQDPGQGLRLIYYSQIVNDFQKGDIAEGYSVSREKKESFPLTVTSAQKNPTAFYLCASSPATGAVQPQHFGDGTRLSIL.